Each of the 30 T cell receptor beta chains below was sequenced from the same sample in a study of blood T cell repertoires in COVID-19. Assay used: immunoSEQ multiplex PCR; TCRdb lists only in-frame clones, some missing. The sample lists roughly 400,000 clones; approximately 85% were seen once. The sample consisted of PBMCs or T cells enriched from blood (not recorded which). The source is a woman aged 40 to 50 with acute COVID-19.

This clone was counted once. CDR3 sequence (DNA): TGTGCTAGTGGTTCGACGGAGACCTACGAGCAGTACTTC. It yields the protein CASGSTETYEQYF. This sequence joins TRBV12-5 and TRBJ2-7; D gene uncertain. There are 13 residues in the CDR3. The V gene lost 4 bases and the J gene lost 2 bases, with 9 bases spanning the gap. In germline, CDR1 is LGHNT, CDR2 FRNRAP.

This rearrangement joins TRBV29-1 to TRBJ1-4; the D is unclear. CDR3 length: 12 amino acids. Germline lookup yields CDR1 SQVTM and CDR2 ANQGSEA. V shed 3 bases and J shed 11 bases, with 13 bases lying between them. The CDR3 DNA reads as TGCAGCGTTGACTCGGGGTCGGGGAAACTGTTTTTT. Residues: CSVDSGSGKLFF.

The genes are TRBV7-6 and TRBJ1-4; possible D gene TRBD1, 6 bases. The germline V gene encodes CDR1 SGHVS and CDR2 FNYEAQ. The CDR3 loop spans 16 amino acids. V was shortened by 4 bases and J by 5 bases, with 17 bases between the two germline ends. The CDR3 loop is CASSSYPTGKNEKLFF. CDR3 bases: TGTGCCAGCAGCTCTTACCCGACAGGAAAAAATGAAAAACTGTTTTTT.

The chain uses TRBV11-2 and TRBJ2-1; TRBD2 is a possible D gene (6 bases). Trimming stripped 4 bases from V and 7 bases from J, with 23 bases between. The CDR3 spans 17 residues. CDR1 and CDR2 (germline): SGHAT, FQNNGV. The CDR3 is CASSWRGTVFLRNEQFF. The DNA of the CDR3 is TGTGCCAGCAGCTGGCGCGGGACTGTATTTTTACGTAATGAGCAGTTCTTC.

The V and J genes are TRBV19 and TRBJ1-5; D possibly corresponds to TRBD1 (5 bases). Germline V gene data show CDR1 as LNHDA and CDR2 as SQIVND (reference sequence). There are 14 residues in the CDR3. Trimming took 5 bases from V and 3 from J, leaving 11 bases between them. CDR3 bases: TGTGCCAGTAGTCCAGGGAGGGCCAATCAGCCCCAGCATTTT. Its protein product is CASSPGRANQPQHF.

The V and J genes are TRBV14 and TRBJ2-5; D may be TRBD1 (5 bases). The germline gives CDR1 SGHDN, CDR2 FVKESK. This CDR3 has 14 amino acids. V lost 4 bases to trimming and J lost 5 bases, with 14 bases between them. The CDR3 DNA reads TGTGCCAGCAGCCGGAAAACAGGCTGGGAGACCCAGTACTTC. Translation: CASSRKTGWETQYF.

This clone has a single count. V usage is TRBV24-1 and J usage is TRBJ2-5, with D perhaps TRBD1 (6 bases). The CDR3 has 13 amino acids. V lost 5 bases and J 5 bases, leaving 11 bases between the germline ends. CDR1 and CDR2 (germline): KGHDR, SFDVKD. The CDR3 reads CATSGQGLETQYF. As DNA, the CDR3 is TGTGCCACCAGTGGCCAGGGGTTGGAGACCCAGTACTTC.

This clone was observed a few times. The chain recombines TRBV9 with TRBJ2-3; possibly TRBD2 for D (5 bases). The CDR3 is made up of 15 amino acids. Germline V CDR1 and CDR2: SGDLS, YYNGEE. The ends were cut back, 5 bases at V and 0 bases at J, with 13 bases in the middle. In DNA form, the CDR3 reads TGTGCCAGCAGTACGAGCGGCACTAGCACAGATACGCAGTATTTT. It encodes CASSTSGTSTDTQYF.

The V call is TRBV7-9, the J call TRBJ2-1; TRBD2 matches 11 bases. There are 15 residues in the CDR3. V lost 5 bases to trimming and J lost 6 bases; unmatched junction nucleotides: 6. Germline values: CDR1 SEHNR, CDR2 FQNEAQ (reference sequence). The CDR3 reads CASSDTSGGRNEQFF. CDR3 nucleotide sequence: TGTGCCAGCAGCGACACTAGCGGGGGACGCAATGAGCAGTTCTTC.

The chain uses TRBV27 and TRBJ1-5, with D possibly being TRBD1 (6 bases). The CDR3 runs 15 residues. Germline assignment: CDR1 MNHEY and CDR2 SMNVEV (reference sequence). V was cut by 4 bases and J by 15 bases, with 25 bases left in between. CDR3: CASSSGAGAARSLHF. The DNA for the CDR3 is TGTGCCAGCAGTTCAGGGGCAGGCGCGGCGAGGTCATTGCATTTT.

In the case of this clone: Other DNA sequences in the same sample also yield this CDR3. The J gene is TRBJ2-7, the V gene TRBV25-1; D is perhaps TRBD2 (5 bases). V was cut by 2 bases and J by 0 bases, with 5 bases left in between. The CDR3 has 13 residues. Germline V lookup: CDR1 MGHDK, CDR2 SYGVNS. CDR3 bases: TGTGCCAGCAGTGAAAGCGGCTCCTACGAGCAGTACTTC. Amino acids: CASSESGSYEQYF.

This rearrangement joins TRBV20-1 to TRBJ1-5; maybe TRBD1 (5 bases). Trimming stripped 6 bases from V and 4 bases from J, with 19 bases between. The germline CDR1 and CDR2 sequences are DFQATT and SNEGSKA (reference sequence). The CDR3 length is 15 residues. The CDR3 DNA reads TGCAGTGCAAGTAGTCGGGACCGGGGGAATCAGCCCCAGCATTTT. Protein sequence: CSASSRDRGNQPQHF.

V gene TRBV5-1 combines with J gene TRBJ2-2; unclear D gene. Germline assignment: CDR1 SGHRS and CDR2 YFSETQ. The CDR3 totals 16 residues. The ends were cut back, 0 bases at V and 7 bases at J, with 16 bases in the middle. The CDR3 here is CASSLVALGPGGELFF. DNA of the CDR3: TGCGCCAGCAGCTTGGTCGCTCTAGGCCCCGGCGGGGAGCTGTTTTTT.

This chain uses TRBV7-8 with TRBJ1-3, with unresolved D. The V gene lost 2 bases and the J gene lost 0 bases, with 11 bases spanning the gap. This CDR3 is built from 16 residues. The germline V gene encodes CDR1 SGHVS and CDR2 FQNEAQ. The CDR3 loop is CASSLFVTSSGNTIYF. The DNA of the CDR3 is TGTGCCAGCAGCTTATTCGTAACGAGCTCTGGAAACACCATATATTTT.

This clone was found a few times. The rearrangement uses TRBV19 and TRBJ1-1, with 8 bases aligning to TRBD1. Germline-derived CDR1 and CDR2 are LNHDA and SQIVND (reference sequence). The length of the CDR3 is 16 residues. The J segment lost 0 bases and the V segment lost 11 bases, leaving 14 bases of the junction unmatched. The CDR3: CASSTGASLMNTEAFF. The CDR3 nucleotides are TGTGCCTCCTCGACAGGGGCCTCCCTCATGAACACTGAAGCTTTCTTT.

V gene TRBV2 combines with J gene TRBJ1-1, with D perhaps matching TRBD1 (5 bases). The germline CDR1 and CDR2 sequences are SNHLY and FYNNEI. V was trimmed by 6 bases and J by 1 base, leaving 9 bases between them. This CDR3 comprises 13 residues. The CDR3 nucleotides are TGTGCCAGCAGGCTTACAGGGAACACTGAAGCTTTCTTT. It encodes CASRLTGNTEAFF.

V gene TRBV11-3 combines with J gene TRBJ2-1, with D possibly matching TRBD1 (6 bases). Trimming pared 8 bases from V and 8 bases from J, leaving 19 bases between. CDR3 length equals 14 residues. Germline V lookup: CDR1 SGHNT, CDR2 YENEEA. CDR3 sequence: CASSSGTQGDEQFF. The CDR3, as DNA: TGTGCCAGCTCATCCGGGACACAGGGCGATGAGCAGTTCTTC.

The chain recombines TRBV30 with TRBJ2-7; D is possibly TRBD1 (6 bases). V dropped 2 bases and J dropped 2 bases, with 10 bases sitting between them. CDR1 and CDR2 from the germline V gene are GTSNPN and SVGIG (reference sequence). The CDR3 sequence is 13 residues long. The CDR3 coding sequence is TGTGCCTGGAGTAGGGGGATCGCCTACGAGCAGTACTTC. Amino acid sequence: CAWSRGIAYEQYF.

The CDR3 sequence is CASSLSPGVNYGYTF. The CDR3 nucleotides read TGTGCCAGCAGCTTGTCTCCCGGAGTTAACTATGGCTACACCTTC. The chain uses TRBV5-5 and TRBJ1-2; no clear D. The CDR3 runs to 15 residues. Germline CDR1 reads SGHKS; CDR2 reads YYEKEE (reference sequence). V gave up 1 base and J gave up 1 base, with 11 bases separating them.

The V call is TRBV6-1, the J call TRBJ1-2, with D maybe TRBD1 (6 bases). Trimming left V 3 bases short and J 3 bases short, with 14 bases between. CDR1 MNHNS and CDR2 SASEGT come from the germline V gene. This CDR3 has 15 residues. CDR3: CASSDYGGAYYGYTF. For the CDR3, the DNA is TGTGCCAGCAGTGATTACGGGGGGGCCTACTATGGCTACACCTTC.

Remarks on this clone: This CDR3 is also generated by other DNA sequences in the sample. The rearrangement uses TRBV30 and TRBJ1-2, with a possible D match to TRBD1 (6 bases). The CDR3 runs 13 residues. V shed 0 bases and J shed 6 bases, with 11 bases lying between them. Germline V gene lookup returns CDR1 GTSNPN and CDR2 SVGIG (reference sequence). Here the CDR3 reads CAWSVRGGDGYTF. The CDR3 DNA reads TGTGCCTGGAGTGTGAGAGGGGGGGATGGCTACACCTTC. Full variable domain (remainder filled in from reference TRBV30 and TRBJ1-2): SQTIHQWPATLVQPVGSPLSLECTVEGTSNPNLYWYRQAAGRGLQLLFYSVGIGQISSEVPQNLSASRPQDRQFILSSKKLLLSDSGFYLCAWSVRGGDGYTFGSGTRLTVV.

This clone was detected a few times. V usage is TRBV11-2 and J usage is TRBJ1-6; a possible D gene is TRBD1 (5 bases). The germline CDR1 and CDR2 sequences are SGHAT and FQNNGV. The CDR3 spans 13 residues. Trimming pared 1 base from V and 10 bases from J, leaving 8 bases between. The CDR3 is CASSLVEGSPLHF. CDR3 bases: TGTGCCAGCAGCTTAGTGGAGGGGTCACCCCTCCACTTT.

V usage is TRBV30 and J usage is TRBJ1-4, with 8 bases matching TRBD1. This CDR3 comprises 14 residues. Trimming removed 3 bases from V and 6 bases from J; junction bases left unmatched: 6. The germline CDR1 and CDR2 sequences are GTSNPN and SVGIG (reference sequence). CDR3 region: CAWSRQGTHEKLFF. The CDR3 DNA is TGTGCCTGGAGCCGACAGGGGACGCATGAAAAACTGTTTTTT.

This clone was counted only a few times. CDR3 sequence: CAISDLGTGEQYF. The CDR3 region has the DNA TGTGCCATCAGTGACCTTGGGACAGGCGAGCAGTACTTC. The V and J genes are TRBV10-3 and TRBJ2-7; 8 bases align to TRBD1. Germline CDR1 and CDR2: ENHRY and SYGVKD. The CDR3 totals 13 residues. After removal of 3 bases from V and 6 bases from J, the junction contained 4 bases not matched to a gene.

The chain couples TRBV6-1 to TRBJ1-5; D unresolved. Trimming took off 1 base at V and 5 bases at J, with 18 bases between the two ends. The CDR3 spans 17 residues. CDR1 MNHNS and CDR2 SASEGT come from the germline V gene. CDR3 residues: CASSEVYGDHGHQPQHF. The CDR3 nucleotides read TGTGCCAGCAGTGAAGTTTACGGAGACCACGGCCATCAGCCCCAGCATTTT.

The chain is built from TRBV24-1 and TRBJ2-2, with 10 nucleotides matching TRBD1. There are 17 residues in the CDR3. Germline V gene sequence: CDR1 KGHDR, CDR2 SFDVKD. J gave up 6 bases and V 2 bases, and 8 bases lay outside the gene matches. CDR3 nucleotides: TGTGCCACCAGTGATTCTTCGGGACAGGGGATGGCCGGGGAGCTGTTTTTT. This sequence encodes CATSDSSGQGMAGELFF.

This clone came up once. The chain carries TRBV19 and TRBJ2-2; 8 nucleotides agree with TRBD2. After removal of 3 bases from V and 4 bases from J, the junction contained 7 bases not matched to a gene. This CDR3 has 16 amino acids. The germline gives CDR1 LNHDA, CDR2 SQIVND (reference sequence). CDR3: CASSMNGGEVTGELFF. DNA for the CDR3: TGTGCCAGTAGTATGAACGGGGGGGAGGTCACCGGGGAGCTGTTTTTT.

The chain combines TRBV19 with TRBJ2-5; D may be TRBD2 (7 bases). This CDR3 region has 14 residues. The germline gives CDR1 LNHDA, CDR2 SQIVND (reference sequence). With 3 bases removed from V and 6 bases from J, the gap between germline ends came to 14 bases. The CDR3 sequence is CASSMGGGYQTQYF. The CDR3 DNA follows: TGTGCCAGTAGTATGGGGGGGGGCTATCAGACCCAGTACTTC. Full variable domain (outside the CDR3, taken from reference TRBV19 and TRBJ2-5): DGGITQSPKYLFRKEGQNVTLSCEQNLNHDAMYWYRQDPGQGLRLIYYSQIVNDFQKGDIAEGYSVSREKKESFPLTVTSAQKNPTAFYLCASSMGGGYQTQYFGPGTRLLVL.

The gene calls are TRBV5-1 and TRBJ2-3; 7 bases map to TRBD2. The CDR3 loop spans 17 amino acids. Losses at the gene ends were 0 bases for V and 0 bases for J; bases not matched to a gene: 7. Per germline, CDR1 SGHRS and CDR2 YFSETQ. The CDR3 region is CASSLAPRGGSTDTQYF. CDR3 coding DNA: TGCGCCAGCAGCTTGGCACCTAGGGGAGGGAGCACAGATACGCAGTATTTT.

This chain uses TRBV2 with TRBJ2-3; D unclear. This CDR3 is 13 amino acids long. Deletions cut 6 bases from V and 6 bases from J, with 13 bases between. Germline lookup yields CDR1 SNHLY and CDR2 FYNNEI. CDR3 region: CASRLTTADTQYF. DNA for the CDR3: TGTGCCAGCAGACTTACTACGGCGGATACGCAGTATTTT.